These T cell receptor beta chains were read from a single sample in a study of tissue T cells after allogeneic stem cell transplantation. Assay: immunoSEQ multiplex PCR; the TCRdb copy retains only in-frame clones and omits some. The profile shows tens of thousands of clones, around nine tenths of them singletons. The material sequenced was blood, taken before transplantation. All receptors come from a woman aged 35 to 75 who later had graft-versus-host disease after an allogeneic stem cell transplant. CDR3s include the opening cysteine and the closing phenylalanine or tryptophan. A D gene is named only where the DNA matches it firmly. Size is omitted from some rows. Given values are once, few, many or a class for expanded clones.

cdr3_nt cdr3_aa clone_size j_call v_call d_call
TGCGGGGGCTCGAGCTCCTACAATGAGCAGTTCTTC CGGSSSYNEQFF NA TRBJ2-1 TRBV30 NA
TGTGCCAGCAGTTACTCGATACAGGGGACCCAGTACTTC CASSYSIQGTQYF once TRBJ2-5 TRBV6-5 NA
TGTGCCAGCAGCCGGAGTGAGAGTGAAAAACTGTTTTTT CASSRSESEKLFF NA TRBJ1-4 TRBV4-2 NA
TGTGCCAGTAGGCTACAGGACACAGATACGCAGTATTTT CASRLQDTDTQYF once TRBJ2-3 TRBV19 NA
TGTGCCAGCAGTCAGGGATTTAACTATGGCTACACCTTC CASSQGFNYGYTF NA TRBJ1-2 TRBV28 NA
TGTGCCAGTACAAAGGGCAGGGCGAGTCAGCCCCAGCATTTT CASTKGRASQPQHF NA TRBJ1-5 TRBV19 NA
TGCAGTGCTAGTTCCAGTTATAATTCACCCCTCCACTTT CSASSSYNSPLHF once TRBJ1-6 TRBV20-1 NA
TGTGCCAGCAGCCAAGCGCGATTGAACACTGAAGCTTTCTTT CASSQARLNTEAFF NA TRBJ1-1 TRBV16 NA
TGTGCCAGCAGCAAAACTGCTTATCAAGAGACCCAGTACTTC CASSKTAYQETQYF NA TRBJ2-5 TRBV7-9 NA
TGTGCCAGCAGCCAAGATCAAACTGCAGGGGATACGCAGTATTTT CASSQDQTAGDTQYF NA TRBJ2-3 TRBV3-1/TRBV3-2 NA
TGTGCCAGCAGTTACAGGGAAAGCTCCTACAATGAGCAGTTCTTC CASSYRESSYNEQFF NA TRBJ2-1 TRBV6-5 NA
TGTGCCAGCAGTCGAACAGGGGGTTGGGGGGCCAACGTCCTGACTTTC CASSRTGGWGANVLTF NA TRBJ2-6 TRBV27 TRBD1
TGTGCCAGCAGTGAGACAGGGGGCGGTGAGACCCAGTACTTC CASSETGGGETQYF NA TRBJ2-5 TRBV2 TRBD1
TGCGCCAGCAGCTTGGCCAGCGGGGTCCAAGAGACCCAGTACTTC CASSLASGVQETQYF NA TRBJ2-5 TRBV5-1 TRBD2
TGTGCCAGCACCGAATCCGGGAGCAATGAGCAGTTCTTC CASTESGSNEQFF NA TRBJ2-1 TRBV7-9 NA
TGTGCCAGCAGCTTAGATCCCGGGGGCGCGGGTGGCTACACCTTC CASSLDPGGAGGYTF NA TRBJ1-2 TRBV11-2 NA
TGTGCCAGCAGTTACTTGCGGGGTCTACAAGAGACCCAGTACTTC CASSYLRGLQETQYF NA TRBJ2-5 TRBV6-2/TRBV6-3 NA
TGTGCCAGCAGCTTAAGGCCAGGATCGAGAAACACCATATATTTT CASSLRPGSRNTIYF NA TRBJ1-3 TRBV7-2 NA
TGTGCCAGCAGCCAAGATGGATTTGAGCAGTTCTTC CASSQDGFEQFF NA TRBJ2-1 TRBV4-2 NA
TGTGCCAGCAGCGCCCTAGCTGTTAGCTCCTACAATGAGCAGTTCTTC CASSALAVSSYNEQFF NA TRBJ2-1 TRBV7-3 NA
TGTGCCAGCAGTTACCCTCCGACTAGCGGGATCCCCCCCAGCTCCTACGAGCAGTACTTC CASSYPPTSGIPPSSYEQYF NA TRBJ2-7 TRBV6-2/TRBV6-3 TRBD2
TGTGCCAGCAGACCTGGGACAGATACGCAGTATTTT CASRPGTDTQYF NA TRBJ2-3 TRBV28 NA
TGTGCCAGTACTTCTTCCGGGACAGGGGAATACGAGCAGTACTTC CASTSSGTGEYEQYF NA TRBJ2-7 TRBV19 TRBD1
TGTGCCAGCTCACCCCAGGGAGGCCTATCGAGGGATGAGCAGTTCTTC CASSPQGGLSRDEQFF NA TRBJ2-1 TRBV18 NA
TGTGCCAGCAGTTACCGCGCAGGGGCTAACTATGGCTACACCTTC CASSYRAGANYGYTF NA TRBJ1-2 TRBV6-6 NA
TGTGCCAGCTCACCCTCGACAGGGGAAAACTACGAGCAGTACTTC CASSPSTGENYEQYF NA TRBJ2-7 TRBV18 TRBD1
TGTGCCAGCAGCCCCGGGACTATACCCATTAATAGCAATCAGCCCCAGCATTTT CASSPGTIPINSNQPQHF NA TRBJ1-5 TRBV5-8 NA
TGCAGCGTTGAAAAAACAGGGGATACGCAGTATTTT CSVEKTGDTQYF NA TRBJ2-3 TRBV29-1 NA
TGTGCCAGCAGCGCACCCCCCTCTGGAAACACCATATATTTT CASSAPPSGNTIYF NA TRBJ1-3 TRBV9 NA
TGTGCCAGCAGCTTAGCCATGGCGGGCGGAATCTCCTACAATGAGCAGTTCTTC CASSLAMAGGISYNEQFF NA TRBJ2-1 TRBV7-6 NA
TGTGCCAGCAGGGAGGGACTAGCGCCCATCACAGATACGCAGTATTTT CASREGLAPITDTQYF NA TRBJ2-3 TRBV2 TRBD2
TGTGCCAGCAGTGAACTACAGGGGGGCACAGATACGCAGTATTTT CASSELQGGTDTQYF NA TRBJ2-3 TRBV2 TRBD1
TGCAGTGCTAGTGGATCCAATCAGCCCCAGCATTTT CSASGSNQPQHF NA TRBJ1-5 TRBV20-1 NA